The 16 T cell receptor beta chains below were found in one sample sequenced in a study of response to subunit inactivated influenza vaccine. One entry per CDR3 protein, called by TCRdb with MiXCR from the RT-PCR reads. This table has 400,000 to 650,000 distinct CDR3 sequences, approximately 7.7% appearing once. The material was PBMCs from blood, obtained approximately 25 months after vaccination. All receptors come from a man between 50 and 70 years old who received an inactivated influenza vaccine.

This rearrangement joins TRBV5-6 to TRBJ1-2, with D uncertain. Per germline, CDR1 SGHDT and CDR2 YYEEEE. This CDR3 comprises 14 residues. V lost 4 bases to trimming and J lost 4 bases, with 14 bases between them. Here the CDR3 reads CASSLLDLRYGYTF. CDR3 nucleotide sequence: TGTGCCAGCAGCCTTCTCGACCTTCGCTATGGCTACACCTTC.

In this sample, this clonotype turned up a few times. V and J are TRBV6-9 and TRBJ1-2; maybe TRBD1 (6 bases). Germline lookup yields CDR1 MNHGY and CDR2 SVAAGI. The CDR3 length is 11 residues. Trimming took 5 bases from V and 6 from J, leaving 7 bases between them. The CDR3 DNA is TGTGCCAGCAGTAGGGGGGATGGCTACACCTTC. This gives the protein CASSRGDGYTF.

The chain links TRBV12-3 or TRBV12-4 to TRBJ2-7; 10 nucleotides line up with TRBD1. This CDR3 has 14 amino acids. V was clipped by 6 bases and J by 6 bases; unmatched bases: 8. CDR3 protein: CASRRGQGMSEQYF. The CDR3 DNA follows: TGTGCCAGCAGACGGGGACAGGGGATGAGCGAGCAGTACTTC.

V usage is TRBV5-1 and J usage is TRBJ2-7; TRBD1 matches at 11 bases. After removal of 0 bases from V and 4 bases from J, the junction contained 9 bases not matched to a gene. The germline V gene encodes CDR1 SGHRS and CDR2 YFSETQ. CDR3 length equals 17 residues. In DNA form, the CDR3 reads TGCGCCAGCAGCTTGGTAAGCCCGGGACAGGGGGTTTACGAGCAGTACTTC. Translated: CASSLVSPGQGVYEQYF.

The chain is built from TRBV20-1 and TRBJ2-3, with D tentatively TRBD1 (5 bases). From germline, CDR1 is DFQATT and CDR2 SNEGSKA (reference sequence). Deletions cut 4 bases from V and 0 bases from J, with 14 bases between. The CDR3 is 15 residues long. The CDR3 is CSATTMQGSTDTQYF. The CDR3 DNA reads as TGCAGTGCTACCACGATGCAGGGTAGCACAGATACGCAGTATTTT.

This clonotype was seen ten or more times. J is TRBJ2-1 and V is TRBV14; 9 nucleotides align to TRBD1. V lost 3 bases to trimming and J lost 4 bases; unmatched junction nucleotides: 7. CDR3 length: 16 residues. CDR1 and CDR2 from the germline V gene are SGHDN and FVKESK. In DNA form, the CDR3 reads TGTGCCAGCAGCCACCTGGACAGGGGAAGGTACAATGAGCAGTTCTTC. It encodes CASSHLDRGRYNEQFF.

This clonotype was seen a few times. The chain combines TRBV20-1 with TRBJ2-7, with 10 bases matching TRBD1. The ends lost 3 bases at V and 2 bases at J; junction bases unmatched: 7. The CDR3 consists of 15 residues. The germline V gene encodes CDR1 DFQATT and CDR2 SNEGSKA (reference sequence). The CDR3 nucleotides are TGCAGTGCTAGTGGTCGGGACAGGGGTACCTACGAGCAGTACTTC. This codes for CSASGRDRGTYEQYF.

The chain employs TRBV5-5 and TRBJ1-1; D uncertain. The V gene's germline CDR1 is SGHKS and CDR2 YYEKEE (reference sequence). V lost 2 bases, J lost 1 base, and 6 bases lay in between. This CDR3 region has 13 residues. The DNA of the CDR3 is TGTGCCAGCAGCTTCCTTACGAACACTGAAGCTTTCTTT. This codes for CASSFLTNTEAFF.

The rearrangement links TRBV7-2 to TRBJ2-1, with D perhaps matching TRBD1 (5 bases). The CDR3 has 15 residues. Looked up from germline, CDR1 is SGHTA and CDR2 is FQGNSA. The V gene lost 4 bases and the J gene lost 0 bases, with 10 bases spanning the gap. CDR3 sequence (DNA): TGTGCCAGCAGCTCACAGGTTAGCTCCTACAATGAGCAGTTCTTC. Its translation: CASSSQVSSYNEQFF. The full variable domain, in which reference TRBV7-2 and TRBJ2-1 provide the parts outside the CDR3, is GAGVSQSPSNKVTEKGKDVELRCDPISGHTALYWYRQSLGQGLEFLIYFQGNSAPDKSGLPSDRFSAERTGGSVSTLTIQRTQQEDSAVYLCASSSQVSSYNEQFFGPGTRLTVL.

The chain links TRBV14 to TRBJ2-1, with D perhaps TRBD1 or TRBD2 (5 bases each). Looked up from germline, CDR1 is SGHDN and CDR2 is FVKESK. CDR3 size: 15 residues. Trimming stripped 4 bases from V and 4 bases from J, with 14 bases between. Here the CDR3 DNA reads TGTGCCAGCAGCCCCGGGACCCCCGGGTACAATGAGCAGTTCTTC. It codes for CASSPGTPGYNEQFF.

The V and J genes are TRBV6-2 or TRBV6-3 and TRBJ2-7; D possibly corresponds to TRBD2 (5 bases). This CDR3 comprises 15 residues. Germline CDR1 MNHEY, CDR2 SVGEGT. V dropped 2 bases and J dropped 1 base, with 12 bases sitting between them. The CDR3 nucleotides read TGTGCCAGCAGTTACGTCGGAGGCACTTCCTACGAGCAGTACTTC. Its protein product is CASSYVGGTSYEQYF.

The V gene is TRBV20-1, the J gene TRBJ2-3; 13 nucleotides line up with TRBD2. V trimming: 2 bases; J trimming: 1 base; junction bases outside the gene matches: 9. The CDR3 sequence is 18 residues long. Per the germline V gene, CDR1 is DFQATT and CDR2 is SNEGSKA (reference sequence). CDR3 amino acids: CSARPTSGGASGTDTQYF. The CDR3 DNA follows: TGCAGTGCTAGACCTACTAGCGGGGGGGCTTCAGGCACAGATACGCAGTATTTT.

CDR3 bases: TGTGCCAGCAGCCCCCGGACAGGCAACTCTGGAAACACCATATATTTT. Residues: CASSPRTGNSGNTIYF. The J gene is TRBJ1-3, the V gene TRBV7-2, with 7 bases identical to TRBD1. The CDR3 has 16 amino acids. Germline V gene sequence: CDR1 SGHTA, CDR2 FQGNSA. The V gene end was trimmed by 5 bases and the J gene end by 0 bases; junction bases not matched to a gene: 7.

This clonotype has more than one count but fewer than ten. V usage is TRBV29-1 and J usage is TRBJ2-3; possibly TRBD1 or TRBD2 for D (5 bases each). The V gene's germline CDR1 is SQVTM and CDR2 ANQGSEA. The CDR3 is 14 residues long. In nucleotides, the CDR3 is TGCACATACTCCGGGACGCAATCCACAGATACGCAGTATTTT. Protein sequence: CTYSGTQSTDTQYF.

This clonotype was seen repeatedly, ten times or more. V usage is TRBV19 and J usage is TRBJ2-5; D is undetermined. The CDR3 runs to 15 residues. CDR1 is LNHDA and CDR2 is SQIVND in the germline V gene (reference sequence). V lost 4 bases to trimming and J lost 4 bases, with 16 bases between them. The CDR3 loop reads CASSNPRSRIETQYF. Here the CDR3 DNA reads TGTGCCAGTAGTAATCCCCGAAGCAGAATAGAGACCCAGTACTTC.

A few counts support this clonotype. The rearrangement links TRBV5-1 to TRBJ2-5; TRBD2 matches 10 bases. The V gene's germline CDR1 is SGHRS and CDR2 YFSETQ. J lost 4 bases, V lost 2 bases, and 2 bases had no gene match. This CDR3 is 14 amino acids long. The CDR3 bases are TGCGCCAGCAGCTTAAGCGGGGGGGCAGAGACCCAGTACTTC. It yields the protein CASSLSGGAETQYF.